Following are 3 T cell receptor beta chains from one sample sequenced in a study of blood T cell repertoires in COVID-19. Repertoires were generated with immunoSEQ multiplex PCR, while TCRdb's copy carries only in-frame clones and drops some. The data contain 450,000 or so clones, roughly 90% of them singletons. The sample comprised peripheral blood. The receptors were gathered from a man younger than 30 with COVID-19, enrolled during active disease.

This sequence joins TRBV5-1 and TRBJ1-4; 7 bases align to TRBD1. CDR1 and CDR2 from the germline V gene are SGHRS and YFSETQ. J gave up 0 bases and V 4 bases, and 0 bases lay outside the gene matches. CDR3 length: 14 amino acids. The CDR3: CASSTGATNEKLFF. The CDR3 region has the DNA TGCGCCAGCAGCACAGGGGCAACTAATGAAAAACTGTTTTTT.

The CDR3 reads CASSKGTGNSPLHF. The CDR3 DNA reads TGTGCCAGCTCAAAAGGGACTGGTAATTCACCCCTCCACTTT. The chain carries TRBV18 and TRBJ1-6, with D tentatively TRBD1 (5 bases). This CDR3 has 14 amino acids. Trimming left V 5 bases short and J 6 bases short, with 11 bases between. CDR1 is KGHSH, CDR2 LQKENI, per germline. Using reference TRBV18 and TRBJ1-6 for the parts outside the CDR3, the full variable domain is NAGVMQNPRHLVRRRGQEARLRCSPMKGHSHVYWYRQLPEEGLKFMVYLQKENIIDESGMPKERFSAEFPKEGPSILRIQQVVRGDSAAYFCASSKGTGNSPLHFGNGTRLTVT.

The chain employs TRBV5-1 and TRBJ2-1; D ambiguous. This CDR3 has 12 residues. The V gene's germline CDR1 is SGHRS and CDR2 YFSETQ. Trimming took off 7 bases at V and 8 bases at J, with 13 bases between the two ends. The CDR3 loop is CASQSGPHEQFF. The CDR3, as DNA: TGCGCCAGCCAGTCAGGCCCCCATGAGCAGTTCTTC.